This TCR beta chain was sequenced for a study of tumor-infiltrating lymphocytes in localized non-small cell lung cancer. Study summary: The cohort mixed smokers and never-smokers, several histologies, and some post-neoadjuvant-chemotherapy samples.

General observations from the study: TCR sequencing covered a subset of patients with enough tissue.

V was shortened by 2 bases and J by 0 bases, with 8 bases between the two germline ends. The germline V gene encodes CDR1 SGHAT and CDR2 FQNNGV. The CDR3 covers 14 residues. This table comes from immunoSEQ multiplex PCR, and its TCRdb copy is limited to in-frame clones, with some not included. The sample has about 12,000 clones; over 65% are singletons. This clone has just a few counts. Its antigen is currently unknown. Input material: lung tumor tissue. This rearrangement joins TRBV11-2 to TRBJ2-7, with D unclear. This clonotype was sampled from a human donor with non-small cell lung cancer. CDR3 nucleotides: TGTGCCAGCAGCTTACGCCTACTCTCCTACGAGCAGTACTTC. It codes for CASSLRLLSYEQYF.